One and the same sample provided the 27 T cell receptor beta chains below, sequenced in a study of cytomegalovirus exposure and HLA in healthy donors. Use of 60 Vbeta and 13 Jbeta primers characterized the PCR. Sequencing was performed with immunoSEQ multiplex PCR; in TCRdb, only in-frame clones are kept and a portion is missing. This sample has 200,000 or so clones; more than 85% occur once, and the top ten carry over 0.2%. Sequenced sample: PBMCs. These TCRs come from a girl under three years old in good health and CMV-seronegative.

V and J are TRBV15 and TRBJ2-1, with a weak D call TRBD1 (5 bases). V was pared by 2 bases and J by 5 bases, with 10 bases between. Germline V lookup: CDR1 LNHNV, CDR2 YYDKDF (reference sequence). The CDR3 is 14 residues long. The CDR3 protein is CATSRPTENNEQFF. CDR3 in DNA: TGTGCCACCAGCAGACCGACAGAGAACAATGAGCAGTTCTTC.

This clone was seen a single time. The chain has TRBV11-2 and TRBJ2-1; 7 nucleotides align to TRBD2. V dropped 3 bases and J dropped 8; count of bases not matched to a gene: 7. The CDR3 length is 14 residues. In germline, CDR1 is SGHAT, CDR2 FQNNGV. The CDR3 reads CASSLLGGPDEQFF. Here the CDR3 DNA reads TGTGCCAGCAGCTTGCTGGGAGGGCCCGATGAGCAGTTCTTC.

This chain uses TRBV5-6 with TRBJ2-3, with 7 bases aligning to TRBD2. Germline loops: CDR1 SGHDT, CDR2 YYEEEE. The V segment lost 3 bases and the J segment 5 bases; nucleotides outside the gene matches: 9. The CDR3 is made up of 15 amino acids. In DNA, the CDR3 is TGTGCCAGCAGCTCCCCGGCTAGCGGCGGAGATACGCAGTATTTT. Encoded protein: CASSSPASGGDTQYF.

The V and J genes are TRBV7-2 and TRBJ2-5; TRBD2 aligns across 8 bases. CDR3 length equals 13 residues. The junction had 4 bases not matched to a gene; V was cut back by 5 bases and J by 5 bases. In germline, CDR1 is SGHTA, CDR2 FQGNSA. Here the CDR3 DNA reads TGTGCCAGCAGCCGAAGCGGGAGTGAGACCCAGTACTTC. It yields the protein CASSRSGSETQYF.

This chain's CDR3 is CAWAGHYEQYF. CDR3 nucleotides: TGTGCCTGGGCAGGGCACTACGAGCAGTACTTC. The rearrangement joins TRBV30 to TRBJ2-7; weak D call: TRBD1 (5 bases). The CDR3 is 11 amino acids. CDR1 is GTSNPN and CDR2 is SVGIG in the germline V gene (reference sequence). V was cut by 5 bases and J by 3 bases, with 8 bases left in between.

V gene TRBV30 combines with J gene TRBJ2-7; the match to TRBD2 covers 11 bases. Trimming took 5 bases from V and 2 from J; bases not matched to a gene: 5. The length of the CDR3 is 14 residues. Germline-derived CDR1 and CDR2 are GTSNPN and SVGIG (reference sequence). The CDR3 DNA reads as TGTGCCTGGGGCATAGCGGGGGGGACCTACGAGCAGTACTTC. Amino acids: CAWGIAGGTYEQYF.

This chain joins TRBV5-1 and TRBJ2-5; D is perhaps TRBD2 (6 bases). V was clipped by 3 bases and J by 1 base, with 10 bases between them. The V gene's germline CDR1 is SGHRS and CDR2 YFSETQ. This CDR3 spans 14 amino acids. In DNA, the CDR3 is TGCGCCAGCAGCTCCCGGGACTCCCAAGAGACCCAGTACTTC. Amino acids: CASSSRDSQETQYF.

The V and J genes are TRBV5-6 and TRBJ2-5, with 9 bases fitting TRBD1. CDR1 and CDR2 from the germline V gene are SGHDT and YYEEEE. This CDR3 is built from 14 residues. V lost 3 bases to trimming and J lost 1 base; unmatched junction nucleotides: 1. CDR3 in DNA: TGTGCCAGCAGCTGGGACAGGGTCCAAGAGACCCAGTACTTC. This codes for CASSWDRVQETQYF.

The V gene is TRBV2, the J gene TRBJ1-3; D is unclear. V was pared by 3 bases and J by 5 bases, with 14 bases between. The germline CDR1 and CDR2 sequences are SNHLY and FYNNEI. This CDR3 is 15 amino acids long. CDR3 sequence: CASSDGGERRNTIYF. The CDR3 DNA reads as TGTGCCAGCAGTGATGGTGGTGAGCGGAGAAACACCATATATTTT. The full variable domain, in which reference TRBV2 and TRBJ1-3 provide the parts outside the CDR3, is EPEVTQTPSHQVTQMGQEVILRCVPISNHLYFYWYRQILGQKVEFLVSFYNNEISEKSEIFDDQFSVERPDGSNFTLKIRSTKLEDSAMYFCASSDGGERRNTIYFGEGSWLTVV.

The chain uses TRBV6-5 and TRBJ1-2, with TRBD1 as a possible D gene (5 bases). Looked up from germline, CDR1 is MNHEY and CDR2 is SVGAGI. The CDR3 has 11 amino acids. V lost 7 bases and J lost 5, with 8 bases in between. This CDR3 reads CASTRGYGYTF. The CDR3 DNA reads as TGTGCCAGCACGCGGGGGTATGGCTACACCTTC.

The CDR3 coding sequence is TGTGCCAGCAGCCCGGGGCCGGGACAGGGAAACTATGGCTACACCTTC. Its protein product is CASSPGPGQGNYGYTF. The chain joins TRBV5-4 to TRBJ1-2; TRBD1 matches 9 bases. Germline CDR1 is SGHNT and CDR2 is YYREEE (reference sequence). The CDR3 is made up of 16 amino acids. The V gene end was trimmed by 4 bases and the J gene end by 2 bases; junction bases not matched to a gene: 9.

The chain employs TRBV19 and TRBJ2-3, with 12 nucleotides matching TRBD2. The V gene's germline CDR1 is LNHDA and CDR2 SQIVND (reference sequence). The CDR3 has 18 residues. The junction had 5 bases not matched to a gene; V was cut back by 1 base and J by 0 bases. Here the CDR3 reads CASSIVLAGGLSTDTQYF. CDR3 nucleotide sequence: TGTGCCAGTAGTATAGTCCTAGCGGGGGGGCTTAGCACAGATACGCAGTATTTT.

The chain employs TRBV11-2 and TRBJ2-1; the match to TRBD2 covers 8 bases. J was trimmed by 7 bases and V by 1 base; bases with no gene match: 6. The CDR3 has 15 amino acids. Germline V gene data show CDR1 as SGHAT and CDR2 as FQNNGV. The CDR3 region is CASSLGRAGVNEQFF. For the CDR3, the DNA is TGTGCCAGCAGCTTAGGTCGAGCGGGGGTAAATGAGCAGTTCTTC.

This sequence joins TRBV13 and TRBJ2-3; possibly TRBD2 for D (5 bases). Germline-derived CDR1 and CDR2 are PRHDT and FYEKMQ (reference sequence). The CDR3 extends over 16 amino acids. Trimming shortened V by 2 bases and J by 4 bases, and 16 bases separated the two germline ends. DNA of the CDR3: TGTGCCAGCAGCTTACTAGCAGTTAGAGGCGCAGATACGCAGTATTTT. Its translation: CASSLLAVRGADTQYF.

The chain recombines TRBV27 with TRBJ2-2; D possibly corresponds to TRBD1 (5 bases). Per the germline V gene, CDR1 is MNHEY and CDR2 is SMNVEV (reference sequence). The CDR3 spans 14 residues. The ends were cut back, 4 bases at V and 5 bases at J, with 11 bases in the middle. CDR3 DNA sequence: TGTGCCAGCAGTTACTGGGGCGGAACCGGGGAGCTGTTTTTT. It yields the protein CASSYWGGTGELFF.

The chain uses TRBV30 and TRBJ2-5; possibly TRBD2 for D (6 bases). In germline, CDR1 is GTSNPN, CDR2 SVGIG (reference sequence). The CDR3 consists of 13 residues. The V end was cut by 7 bases, the J end by 9 bases, with 21 bases between. CDR3 DNA: TGTGCCTTGTCGGGGTCCCCCACGGGGGCCCAGTACTTC. Residues: CALSGSPTGAQYF.

The table lists this clone with a few counts. The sample carries other DNA sequences with the same CDR3. V usage is TRBV9 and J usage is TRBJ2-3; D is undetermined. V shed 0 bases and J shed 5 bases, with 4 bases lying between them. Germline V gives CDR1 SGDLS, CDR2 YYNGEE. The CDR3 is made up of 12 amino acids. CDR3 nucleotides: TGTGCCAGCAGCGTAGCGGGAGATACGCAGTATTTT. It encodes CASSVAGDTQYF. Full variable domain (remainder filled in from reference TRBV9 and TRBJ2-3): DSGVTQTPKHLITATGQRVTLRCSPRSGDLSVYWYQQSLDQGLQFLIQYYNGEERAKGNILERFSAQQFPDLHSELNLSSLELGDSALYFCASSVAGDTQYFGPGTRLTVL.

The chain recombines TRBV9 with TRBJ2-1; 8 bases are shared with TRBD2. Germline trimming cut 3 bases from V and 5 bases from J; bases unmatched to any gene: 1. Germline CDR1 reads SGDLS; CDR2 reads YYNGEE. The CDR3 runs to 13 residues. The CDR3 region is CASSGRGDNEQFF. The DNA for the CDR3 is TGTGCCAGCAGCGGGCGGGGGGACAATGAGCAGTTCTTC.

This sequence joins TRBV7-3 and TRBJ2-3, with 7 positions matching TRBD2. The germline V gene has CDR1 SGHTA and CDR2 FQGTGA. The CDR3 covers 14 residues. The V segment lost 3 bases and the J segment 5 bases; nucleotides outside the gene matches: 5. CDR3 amino acids: CASSFSGGRDTQYF. Here the CDR3 DNA reads TGTGCCAGCAGCTTTTCGGGGGGTAGAGATACGCAGTATTTT.

The chain employs TRBV27 and TRBJ2-5; 12 bases align to TRBD2. The CDR3 sequence is 15 residues long. From germline, CDR1 is MNHEY and CDR2 SMNVEV (reference sequence). The V and J ends lost 5 bases and 5 bases, in that order; junction bases with no gene match: 6. CDR3: CASSPLAGGRETQYF. The CDR3 bases are TGTGCCAGCAGTCCCCTAGCGGGAGGGAGGGAGACCCAGTACTTC.

This clone was found once. The chain links TRBV30 to TRBJ2-2; D gene ambiguous. The CDR3 covers 10 residues. Per the germline V gene, CDR1 is GTSNPN and CDR2 is SVGIG (reference sequence). V was shortened by 5 bases and J by 5 bases, with 3 bases between the two germline ends. CDR3 sequence reads: CAWSTGELFF. Written as DNA, the CDR3 is TGTGCCTGGTCGACCGGGGAGCTGTTTTTT.

This clone was counted a few times. V gene TRBV7-2 combines with J gene TRBJ2-7, with TRBD1 matching 8 bases. The CDR3 has 15 amino acids. Germline V gene lookup returns CDR1 SGHTA and CDR2 FQGNSA. The J segment lost 5 bases and the V segment lost 2 bases, leaving 8 bases of the junction unmatched. CDR3 region: CASSLLGAGGDEQYF. The DNA for the CDR3 is TGTGCCAGCAGCTTACTTGGGGCAGGGGGCGACGAGCAGTACTTC.

The V gene is TRBV5-1, the J gene TRBJ2-3, with 7 bases matching TRBD2. Per the germline V gene, CDR1 is SGHRS and CDR2 is YFSETQ. The CDR3 is made up of 16 amino acids. The J segment lost 1 base and the V segment lost 0 bases, leaving 5 bases of the junction unmatched. The CDR3 region is CASSLVMGGGTDTQYF. The CDR3 region has the DNA TGCGCCAGCAGCTTGGTGATGGGAGGGGGCACAGATACGCAGTATTTT.

The gene calls are TRBV9 and TRBJ1-1; 10 bases agree with TRBD1. V trimming: 4 bases; J trimming: 0 bases; junction bases outside the gene matches: 6. This CDR3 has 16 residues. The germline V gene has CDR1 SGDLS and CDR2 YYNGEE. The CDR3 loop reads CASSPRQGAMNTEAFF. The CDR3 nucleotides are TGTGCCAGCAGCCCTAGACAGGGGGCAATGAACACTGAAGCTTTCTTT.

This chain links TRBV11-2 with TRBJ2-3, with 13 bases lining up with TRBD2. J lost 2 bases, V lost 10 bases, and 9 bases had no gene match. Germline CDR1 reads SGHAT; CDR2 reads FQNNGV. The CDR3 is 16 residues long. The CDR3 nucleotides read TGTGCCACGGCCCCCGGGACTAGCGGGAACACAGATACGCAGTATTTT. As protein: CATAPGTSGNTDTQYF.

The chain has TRBV29-1 and TRBJ2-7; 11 positions match TRBD1. The CDR3 extends over 14 amino acids. The J segment lost 5 bases and the V segment lost 7 bases, leaving 10 bases of the junction unmatched. Germline CDR1 is SQVTM and CDR2 is ANQGSEA. CDR3 region: CSAGKGQGGNEQYF. The CDR3 DNA reads TGCAGCGCTGGAAAGGGACAGGGGGGAAACGAGCAGTACTTC.

This rearrangement joins TRBV27 to TRBJ2-7; 10 nucleotides match TRBD2. V lost 5 bases and J lost 4; bases outside the gene matches: 11. Germline values: CDR1 MNHEY, CDR2 SMNVEV (reference sequence). The CDR3 contains 16 residues. The CDR3: CASSPHFSGRVYEQYF. As DNA, the CDR3 is TGTGCCAGCAGTCCCCACTTCAGCGGGAGGGTGTACGAGCAGTACTTC.